The 16 T cell receptor beta chains reported below all come from one sample, sequenced in a study of blood T cells in healthy people across ages. Sample-barcoded 5' priming and a J-beta primer mix drove a second PCR of roughly 7 to 11 cycles. TCRdb re-derived calls from the 5' RACE reads in MiXCR, one entry per CDR3 protein. The repertoire holds 800,000 to 950,000 distinct CDR3 sequences, with 35% to 40% as singletons. Sequenced material: blood. Receptors originate from a man between 18 and 35 years old in good health.

The rearrangement links TRBV21-1 to TRBJ2-7; the D call TRBD1 from the table was never checked on the DNA. TRBV21-1 is recorded as a pseudogene. The CDR3 consists of 12 residues. CDR3 in amino acids: CASSKLGTEQYF. CDR3 nucleotide sequence: TGTGCCAGCAGCAAACTAGGGACCGAGCAGTACTTC.

The chain couples TRBV11-2 to TRBJ2-3; TRBD1 is a possible D gene (6 bases). This CDR3 comprises 16 residues. Germline V gene sequence: CDR1 SGHAT, CDR2 FQNNGV. Trimming took off 5 bases at V and 0 bases at J, with 15 bases between the two ends. The CDR3 spells CASSLTGRASTDTQYF. The DNA for the CDR3 is TGTGCCAGCAGCCTCACAGGGCGCGCTAGCACAGATACGCAGTATTTT.

Remarks on this clonotype: This sequence may be a read error, since a much larger clone differs from it by one base. This chain uses TRBV7-7 with TRBJ2-1; D is undetermined. Germline loops: CDR1 SSHAT, CDR2 FNYEAQ (reference sequence). The CDR3 spans 16 residues. CDR3 nucleotide sequence: TGTGCTAACAGCTTAGGGTGGAACAGCTCCTACAATGAGCAGTTCTTC. Translated, it gives CANSLGWNSSYNEQFF.

With respect to this clonotype: This may be a read error: a much more frequent sequence differs by one nucleotide. The chain joins TRBV20-1 to TRBJ2-5, with TRBD2 matching over 8 bases. V was clipped by 5 bases and J by 11 bases; unmatched bases: 19. This CDR3 spans 15 amino acids. Germline V lookup: CDR1 DFQATT, CDR2 SNEGSKA (reference sequence). CDR3 DNA sequence: TGCAGTGCTGCCCGTGGAGCGGGGGCTATGGATGAGCAGTACTTC. The encoded protein is CSAARGAGAMDEQYF.

The CDR3 sequence is CSARLTSGGAGETQYF. The CDR3 DNA follows: TGCAGTGCTCGTCTTACTAGCGGGGGGGCGGGCGAGACCCAGTACTTC. The genes are TRBV20-1 and TRBJ2-5; TRBD2 aligns across 13 bases. V shed 5 bases, J shed 5 bases, and the junction held 11 bases outside the gene matches. Germline values: CDR1 DFQATT, CDR2 SNEGSKA (reference sequence). CDR3 length: 16 residues.

A few counts support this clonotype. This chain connects TRBV5-1 to TRBJ2-1; 11 nucleotides align to TRBD1. CDR3 length: 12 residues. V lost 4 bases to trimming and J lost 15 bases; unmatched junction nucleotides: 6. Germline V gene data show CDR1 as SGHRS and CDR2 as YFSETQ. Written as DNA, the CDR3 is TGCGCCAGCAGCGAATTGGGACAGGGGGTGTTCTTC. Its protein is CASSELGQGVFF.

This clonotype was detected ten times or more. The chain uses TRBV12-3 or TRBV12-4 and TRBJ1-1; possible D gene TRBD1, 6 bases. This CDR3 is built from 13 residues. Deletions cut 6 bases from V and 3 bases from J, with 11 bases between. The CDR3 loop reads CASSRGRDTEAFF. CDR3 sequence (DNA): TGTGCCAGCAGCCGGGGGCGGGACACTGAAGCTTTCTTT.

This clonotype turned up a few times. CDR3 coding DNA: TGTGCCAGCTCCCGACAGAATGAGCAGTTCTTC. It codes for CASSRQNEQFF. The rearrangement links TRBV6-5 to TRBJ2-1; possibly TRBD1 for D (5 bases). The germline CDR1 and CDR2 sequences are MNHEY and SVGAGI. Trimming took 8 bases from V and 7 from J, leaving 9 bases between them. CDR3 length: 11 residues.

This clonotype has ten or more counts. This chain joins TRBV27 and TRBJ2-4; D is ambiguous. Looked up from germline, CDR1 is MNHEY and CDR2 is SMNVEV (reference sequence). The CDR3 is made up of 14 amino acids. With 7 bases removed from V and 5 bases from J, the gap between germline ends came to 15 bases. DNA of the CDR3: TGTGCCAGCATGTCGACCGCCGTCCAAAACATTCAGTACTTC. This codes for CASMSTAVQNIQYF.

This clonotype was seen repeatedly, ten times or more. The V gene is TRBV9, the J gene TRBJ1-5, with TRBD1 matching 9 bases. CDR1 is SGDLS, CDR2 YYNGEE, per germline. Germline trimming cut 6 bases from V and 5 bases from J; bases unmatched to any gene: 6. CDR3 length: 14 amino acids. This CDR3 reads CASTPGQGDQPQHF. The CDR3 DNA sequence: TGTGCCAGCACCCCGGGACAGGGTGATCAGCCCCAGCATTTT.

This chain connects TRBV5-1 to TRBJ2-4; a possible D gene is TRBD1 (6 bases). CDR3 length equals 15 residues. Germline lookup yields CDR1 SGHRS and CDR2 YFSETQ. V was cut by 4 bases and J by 7 bases, with 18 bases left in between. The CDR3 DNA sequence: TGCGCCAGCAGCCCCCCTACAGGGCTGGGGAACATTCAGTACTTC. Its translation: CASSPPTGLGNIQYF.

This chain connects TRBV20-1 to TRBJ1-2; D remains unclear. The CDR3 runs 10 residues. Germline CDR1 and CDR2: DFQATT and SNEGSKA (reference sequence). V lost 4 bases to trimming and J lost 8 bases, with 8 bases between them. The CDR3 nucleotides are TGCAGTGCTACCCGCGAAGGCTACACCTTC. Translation gives CSATREGYTF.

This chain uses TRBV2 with TRBJ1-1; D remains ambiguous. The CDR3 has 13 amino acids. Germline assignment: CDR1 SNHLY and CDR2 FYNNEI. Trimming shortened V by 2 bases and J by 5 bases, and 9 bases separated the two germline ends. For the CDR3, the DNA is TGTGCCAGCAGTGAACCATTGTGGACTGAAGCTTTCTTT. Amino acid sequence: CASSEPLWTEAFF.

This clonotype was picked up a small number of times. The chain carries TRBV5-6 and TRBJ2-7; 7 nucleotides align to TRBD1. This CDR3 has 15 amino acids. V was pared by 4 bases and J by 1 base, with 8 bases of the junction left unmatched. Germline lookup yields CDR1 SGHDT and CDR2 YYEEEE. The DNA of the CDR3 is TGTGCCAGCAGCCACAGGGGTACCCCATCCTACGAGCAGTACTTC. The encoded protein is CASSHRGTPSYEQYF.

The V call is TRBV5-1, the J call TRBJ2-2; D unclear. Germline V gene data show CDR1 as SGHRS and CDR2 as YFSETQ. Between the trimmed V and J ends, which lost 6 bases and 0 bases, there was a span of 9 bases. The CDR3 spans 14 residues. In nucleotides, the CDR3 is TGCGCCAGCATCGCTGACACGAACACCGGGGAGCTGTTTTTT. It codes for CASIADTNTGELFF.

The chain is built from TRBV28 and TRBJ2-5, with D possibly TRBD1 on 6 matching bases. TRBJ2-7 matches the DNA end more closely, so the J call is doubtful. The CDR3 is 13 residues long. The V gene's germline CDR1 is MDHEN and CDR2 SYDVKM. CDR3: CASSLVDSYEQYF. The CDR3 DNA reads TGTGCCAGCAGTTTGGTGGACAGCTACGAGCAGTACTTC.